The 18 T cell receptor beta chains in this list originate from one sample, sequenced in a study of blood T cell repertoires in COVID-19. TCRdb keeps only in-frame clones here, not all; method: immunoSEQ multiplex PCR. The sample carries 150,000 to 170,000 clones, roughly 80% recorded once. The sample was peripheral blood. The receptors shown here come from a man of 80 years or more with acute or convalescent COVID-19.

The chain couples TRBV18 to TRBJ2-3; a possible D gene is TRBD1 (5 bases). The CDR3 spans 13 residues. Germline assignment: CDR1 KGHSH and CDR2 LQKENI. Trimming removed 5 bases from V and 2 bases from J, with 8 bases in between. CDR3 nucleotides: TGTGCCAGCTCAGTCAGGGTCACAGATACGCAGTATTTT. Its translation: CASSVRVTDTQYF.

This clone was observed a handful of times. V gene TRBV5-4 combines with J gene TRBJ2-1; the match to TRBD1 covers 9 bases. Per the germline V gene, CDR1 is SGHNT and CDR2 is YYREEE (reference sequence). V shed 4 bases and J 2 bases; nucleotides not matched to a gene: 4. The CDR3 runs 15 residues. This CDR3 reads CASSTQGAAYNEQFF. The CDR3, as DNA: TGTGCCAGCAGCACACAGGGGGCTGCCTACAATGAGCAGTTCTTC.

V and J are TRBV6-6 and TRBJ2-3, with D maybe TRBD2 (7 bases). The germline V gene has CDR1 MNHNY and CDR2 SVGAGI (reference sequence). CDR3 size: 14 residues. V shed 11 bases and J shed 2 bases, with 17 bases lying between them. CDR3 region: CAASRGDNTDTQYF. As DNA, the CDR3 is TGTGCCGCTAGCCGGGGGGACAACACAGATACGCAGTATTTT.

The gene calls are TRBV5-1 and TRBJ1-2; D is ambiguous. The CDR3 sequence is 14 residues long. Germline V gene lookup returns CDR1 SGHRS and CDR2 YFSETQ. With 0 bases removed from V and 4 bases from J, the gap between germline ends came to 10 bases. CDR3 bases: TGCGCCAGCAGCTTGGTAGAGGGAGTCTATGGCTACACCTTC. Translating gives CASSLVEGVYGYTF.

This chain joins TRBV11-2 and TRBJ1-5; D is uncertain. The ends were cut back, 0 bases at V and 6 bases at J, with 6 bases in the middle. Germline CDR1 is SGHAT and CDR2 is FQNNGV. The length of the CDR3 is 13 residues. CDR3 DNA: TGTGCCAGCAGCTTAGATCAAGCTCAGCCCCAGCATTTT. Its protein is CASSLDQAQPQHF.

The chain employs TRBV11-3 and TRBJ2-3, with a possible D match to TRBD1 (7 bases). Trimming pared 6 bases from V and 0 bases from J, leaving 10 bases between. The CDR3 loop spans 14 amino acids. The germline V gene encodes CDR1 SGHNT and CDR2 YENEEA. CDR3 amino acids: CASSQGGSTDTQYF. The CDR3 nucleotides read TGTGCCAGCAGTCAGGGGGGAAGCACAGATACGCAGTATTTT. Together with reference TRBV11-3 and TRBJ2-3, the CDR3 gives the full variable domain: EAGVVQSPRYKIIEKKQPVAFWCNPISGHNTLYWYLQNLGQGPELLIRYENEEAVDDSQLPKDRFSAERLKGVDSTLKIQPAELGDSAVYLCASSQGGSTDTQYFGPGTRLTVL.

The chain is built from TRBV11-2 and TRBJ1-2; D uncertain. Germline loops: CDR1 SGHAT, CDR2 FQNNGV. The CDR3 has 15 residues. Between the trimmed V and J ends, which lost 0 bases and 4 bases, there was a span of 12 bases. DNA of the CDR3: TGTGCCAGCAGCTTAGAGCGTACGGAGCTCTATGGCTACACCTTC. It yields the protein CASSLERTELYGYTF.

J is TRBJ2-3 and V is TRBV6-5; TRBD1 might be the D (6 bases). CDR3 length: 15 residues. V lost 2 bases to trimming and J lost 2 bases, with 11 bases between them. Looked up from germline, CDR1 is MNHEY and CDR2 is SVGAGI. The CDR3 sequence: CASSYMGANTDTQYF. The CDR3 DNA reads TGTGCCAGCAGTTACATGGGGGCGAACACAGATACGCAGTATTTT.

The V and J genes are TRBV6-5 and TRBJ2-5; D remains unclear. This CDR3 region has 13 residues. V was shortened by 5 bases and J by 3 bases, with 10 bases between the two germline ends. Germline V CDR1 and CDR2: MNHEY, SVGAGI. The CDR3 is CASSPRSKETQYF. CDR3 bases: TGTGCCAGCAGTCCCCGGTCGAAAGAGACCCAGTACTTC.

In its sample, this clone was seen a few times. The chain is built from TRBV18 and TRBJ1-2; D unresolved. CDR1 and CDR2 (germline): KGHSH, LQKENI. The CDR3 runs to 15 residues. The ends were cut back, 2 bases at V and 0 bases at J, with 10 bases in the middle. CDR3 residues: CASSPGHASNYGYTF. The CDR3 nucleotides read TGTGCCAGCTCACCAGGGCACGCGTCTAACTATGGCTACACCTTC.

In nucleotides, the CDR3 is TGTGCCAGCAGTTACAGATCAGGGGAACAGGGGCGCTACGAGCAGTACGTC. Translating gives CASSYRSGEQGRYEQYV. V and J are TRBV6-2 or TRBV6-3 and TRBJ2-7, with 7 bases fitting TRBD1. This CDR3 is built from 17 residues. With 2 bases clipped from V and 3 bases from J, the junction kept 13 bases outside the gene matches. In germline, CDR1 is MNHEY, CDR2 SVGEGT.

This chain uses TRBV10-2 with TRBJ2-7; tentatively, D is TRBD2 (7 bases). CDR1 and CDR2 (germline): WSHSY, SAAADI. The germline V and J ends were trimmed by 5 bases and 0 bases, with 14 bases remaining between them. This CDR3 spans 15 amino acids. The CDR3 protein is CASSLGGTFSYEQYV. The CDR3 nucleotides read TGCGCCAGCAGTTTGGGAGGGACATTCTCCTACGAGCAGTACGTC.

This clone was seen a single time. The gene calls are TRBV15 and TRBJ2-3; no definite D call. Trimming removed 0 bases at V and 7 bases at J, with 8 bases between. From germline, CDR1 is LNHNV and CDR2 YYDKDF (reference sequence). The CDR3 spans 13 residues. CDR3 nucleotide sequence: TGTGCCACCAGCAGAGACCTAGTCCATACGCAGTATTTT. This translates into CATSRDLVHTQYF.

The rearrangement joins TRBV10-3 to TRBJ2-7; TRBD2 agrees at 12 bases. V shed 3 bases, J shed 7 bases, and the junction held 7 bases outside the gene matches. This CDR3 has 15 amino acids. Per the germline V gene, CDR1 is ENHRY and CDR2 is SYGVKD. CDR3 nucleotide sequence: TGTGCCATCAGTGACCAGACTAGCGGGGGCTGGGAGCAGTACGTC. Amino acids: CAISDQTSGGWEQYV.

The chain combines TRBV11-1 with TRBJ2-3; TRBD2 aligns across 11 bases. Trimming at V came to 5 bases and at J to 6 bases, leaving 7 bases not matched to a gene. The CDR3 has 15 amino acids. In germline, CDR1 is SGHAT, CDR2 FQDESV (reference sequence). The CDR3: CASSILAGGPDTQYF. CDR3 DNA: TGTGCCAGCAGCATTTTAGCGGGGGGGCCGGATACGCAGTATTTT.

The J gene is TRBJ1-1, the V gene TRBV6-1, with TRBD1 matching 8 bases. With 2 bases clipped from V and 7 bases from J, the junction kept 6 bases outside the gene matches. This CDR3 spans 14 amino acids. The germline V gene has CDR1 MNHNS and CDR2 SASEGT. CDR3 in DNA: TGTGCCAGCAGTGAACGACAGGGGTGGAGTGAAGCTTTCTTT. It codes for CASSERQGWSEAFF.

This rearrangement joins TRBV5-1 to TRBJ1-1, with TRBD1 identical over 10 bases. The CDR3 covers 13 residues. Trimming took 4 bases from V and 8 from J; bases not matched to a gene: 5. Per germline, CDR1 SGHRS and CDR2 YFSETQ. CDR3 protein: CASSVTGGYEAFF. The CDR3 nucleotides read TGCGCCAGCAGCGTGACAGGGGGCTACGAAGCTTTCTTT. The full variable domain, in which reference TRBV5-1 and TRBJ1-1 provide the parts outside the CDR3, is KAGVTQTPRYLIKTRGQQVTLSCSPISGHRSVSWYQQTPGQGLQFLFEYFSETQRNKGNFPGRFSGRQFSNSRSEMNVSTLELGDSALYLCASSVTGGYEAFFGQGTRLTVV.

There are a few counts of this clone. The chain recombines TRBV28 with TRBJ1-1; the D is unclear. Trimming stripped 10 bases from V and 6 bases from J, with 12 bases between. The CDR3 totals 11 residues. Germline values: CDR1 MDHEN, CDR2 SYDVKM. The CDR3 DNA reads TGTGCCACCCGGGGTAGGCCTGAAGCTTTCTTT. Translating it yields CATRGRPEAFF.